This T cell receptor beta chain was profiled in a study of cytomegalovirus exposure and HLA in healthy donors. Across the study: About 80 million unique TCRs from HLA-typed donors were held in an early data release.

Amplification used 60 Vbeta primers and 13 Jbeta primers. Using immunoSEQ multiplex PCR, the repertoire was profiled, and TCRdb retains in-frame clones only, with some absent. Of 130,000 to 150,000 clones listed, over 60% are singletons. In germline, CDR1 is MNHNS, CDR2 SASEGT. The CDR3 is 14 amino acids. Trimming left V 6 bases short and J 1 base short, with 12 bases between. The chain combines TRBV6-1 with TRBJ1-1, with D perhaps matching TRBD1 (6 bases). Sequencing input: PBMCs. This TCR derives from a woman aged 18-29 years in good health and CMV-seronegative. The chain's CDR3 is CASSDGTSNTEAFF. As DNA, the CDR3 is TGTGCCAGCAGCGACGGGACATCGAACACTGAAGCTTTCTTT.